This TCR beta chain came from a study of blood T cell repertoires in COVID-19. The method was immunoSEQ multiplex PCR; TCRdb's version includes in-frame clones alone and lacks a portion of them. The sample includes roughly 200,000 clones, around nine tenths of them seen just once. With V trimmed by 4 bases and J by 6 bases, 17 bases remained unmatched. Germline CDR1 is SGHTA and CDR2 is FQGNSA. This CDR3 contains 17 residues. Material: peripheral blood. The chain has TRBV7-2 and TRBJ1-2; 7 positions match TRBD1. This clonotype was obtained from a man aged 40-55 years with active or convalescent COVID-19. CDR3 sequence (DNA): TGTGCCAGCAGCTCAGACCCGGACAGGATTCGAGGACATGGCTACACCTTC. Translating it yields CASSSDPDRIRGHGYTF.